This T cell receptor (beta chain) was found in a study of T cells in Graves' hyperthyroidism and ophthalmopathy. The ends were cut back, 6 bases at V and 8 bases at J, with 13 bases in the middle. Germline V gene sequence: CDR1 MNHNS, CDR2 SASEGT. The length of the CDR3 is 12 residues. General study results and limits: Among clonotypes expanded in thyroid above 0.001, most were also found in blood.

Regarding this clonotype: Antigen: not known.

Hyperthyroidism was newly diagnosed in patients aged 18 to 65 (duration under 2 months). Thyroid ultrasound, orbital computed tomography, clinical symptoms, and serum thyroxine and TRAb underpinned diagnoses. The source material, RNA transcripts, was used to amplify TCR beta CDR3 regions. First-round RT-PCR with HTBI primers amplified the TCR CDR3 region. Using its own MiXCR run on the multiplex PCR reads, TCRdb lists one record per CDR3 protein. Among 600,000 or so distinct CDR3 sequences listed, around 42% were seen once. The origin of this receptor is a young woman with Graves' hyperthyroidism. This chain joins TRBV6-1 and TRBJ1-1; D gene ambiguous. What was sequenced was peripheral blood or thyroid tissue (not recorded which). The CDR3 DNA reads as TGTGCCAGCAGCCCTTGGAAGGCGGAAGCTTTCTTT. Its protein is CASSPWKAEAFF.